A selection of T cell receptor beta chains follows, all from one sample in a study of blood T cell repertoires in COVID-19. Libraries were prepared by immunoSEQ multiplex PCR; TCRdb keeps only in-frame clonotypes and omits some of them. The sample lists roughly 340,000 clones; 80% to 90% were seen once. The sample comprised peripheral blood. The receptors derive from a woman aged 30 to 39 with COVID-19, enrolled during active disease. Both conserved end residues are trimmed from each CDR3. Clone size is shown for a subset of rows, as once, few, many or a class of expanded clone.

V	J	size	CDR3
TRBV6-5	TRBJ1-2	few	ASSYGVAQGRGYT
TRBV5-6	TRBJ1-6	NA	ASSLDAGAGGEWNSPLH
TRBV5-1	TRBJ2-3	NA	ASSLEPPGVADTQY
TRBV11-3	TRBJ2-2	NA	ASSWGGPTGELF
TRBV15	TRBJ2-5	NA	ATSRSQGQETQY
TRBV6-2/TRBV6-3	TRBJ2-1	NA	ASSYFSGSSYNEQF
TRBV5-4	TRBJ2-7	NA	ASSLAREPSYEQY
TRBV27	TRBJ2-1	NA	ASSLQGLGNEQF
TRBV19	TRBJ1-2	once	ASSVSGTGVDGYT
TRBV7-9	TRBJ2-3	NA	ASSLRVSTDTQY
TRBV5-8	TRBJ2-1	NA	ASSSYRSAGSNEQF
TRBV2	TRBJ2-2	few	ASSQGAGATGELF
TRBV12-3/TRBV12-4	TRBJ1-1	once	ASSLHMNTEAF
TRBV9	TRBJ2-2	NA	ASSVVGGRWTGELF
TRBV7-2	TRBJ2-4	NA	ASSSAGQGAKNIQY
TRBV27	TRBJ1-1	NA	ASSFRGDWSEAF
TRBV7-8	TRBJ2-1	NA	ASSGHQRGGRVTDEQF
TRBV5-4	TRBJ2-2	NA	ASSLLAGNTGELF
TRBV24-1	TRBJ2-1	NA	ATSETSGGARNNEQF
TRBV6-5	TRBJ2-3	NA	ASRPTSGNTDTQY
TRBV9	TRBJ2-5	once	ASSVGDRGRETQY
TRBV9	TRBJ2-2	NA	ASSARQVANTGELF
TRBV27	TRBJ2-1	NA	ASRGRSDSYNEQF
TRBV6-2/TRBV6-3	TRBJ2-3	NA	ASSYWDRATDTQY
TRBV2	TRBJ1-2	NA	ASSRRTGGNGYT
TRBV6-6	TRBJ2-1	NA	ASSLGLAGGDEQF
TRBV4-3	TRBJ1-6	NA	ASSQVVLAYSSYNSPLH
TRBV27	TRBJ2-3	NA	ASRQGYGTDTQY
TRBV6-2/TRBV6-3	TRBJ2-1	NA	ASSYPSGGGPIHNEQF
TRBV6-2/TRBV6-3	TRBJ2-4	NA	ASSSLQGFTPNIQY
TRBV7-9	TRBJ2-7	few	ASSLEGTGGYEQY
TRBV29-1	TRBJ2-7	once	SVTGTYEQY
TRBV4-1	TRBJ1-3	NA	ASSQGQGALSGNTIY
TRBV27	TRBJ1-4	once	ASSLRGGVEKLF
TRBV11-3	TRBJ2-1	NA	ASSLNRYNEQF
TRBV28	TRBJ2-5	NA	ASSLTGGTVQETQY
TRBV19	TRBJ1-2	NA	ASSPQWGGDGYT
TRBV28	TRBJ1-6	NA	ASTWGGSGDSPLH
TRBV6-5	TRBJ2-5	NA	ASSYSFNFRQETQY
TRBV30	TRBJ2-2	few	AWSVGDLRPGELF
TRBV10-3	TRBJ2-3	NA	AISETRSSGNTDTQY
TRBV6-2/TRBV6-3	TRBJ1-2	once	ASSYSKPGVNYGYT
TRBV5-1	TRBJ2-5	NA	ASSVRYSETQY
TRBV7-9	TRBJ1-4	few	ASSPAGQGAEKLF
TRBV19	TRBJ2-5	NA	ASSSKGQGGQETQY
TRBV4-3	TRBJ2-1	once	ASSQDVTSGSSGEQF
TRBV5-6	TRBJ2-2	once	ASSLGGRTGELF
TRBV5-1	TRBJ2-3	NA	ASRLAGGLGTDTQY
TRBV6-5	TRBJ2-3	NA	ASSSTSGADTQY
TRBV28	TRBJ2-5	NA	ASSLLEREETQY
TRBV24-1	TRBJ2-3	NA	ATSVSGGTSTDTQY
TRBV3-1/TRBV3-2	TRBJ2-7	NA	ASSQDWSVWSGDSSYEQY
TRBV2	TRBJ1-1	NA	AAGREGNTEAF
TRBV27	TRBJ2-5	NA	ASSLAGGGAQY
TRBV19	TRBJ1-2	NA	ASSPNRARGYGYT
TRBV25-1	TRBJ1-4	NA	ASSEGQVGGLANEKLF
TRBV28	TRBJ1-5	NA	ASSLTGGPQH
TRBV2	TRBJ2-2	NA	ASTDRVNTGELF
TRBV20-1	TRBJ2-3	NA	SASLLAPSGDTQY